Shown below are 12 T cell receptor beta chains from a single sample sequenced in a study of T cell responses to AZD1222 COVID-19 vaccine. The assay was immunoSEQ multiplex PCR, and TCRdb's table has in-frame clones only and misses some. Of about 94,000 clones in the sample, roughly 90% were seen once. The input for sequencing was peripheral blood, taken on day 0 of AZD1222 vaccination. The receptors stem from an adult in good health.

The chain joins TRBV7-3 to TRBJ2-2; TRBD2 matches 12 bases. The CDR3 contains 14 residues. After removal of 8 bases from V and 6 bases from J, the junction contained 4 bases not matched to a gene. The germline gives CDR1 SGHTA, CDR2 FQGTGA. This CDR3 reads CASGTSGPAGELFF. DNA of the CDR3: TGTGCCAGCGGGACTAGCGGGCCAGCCGGGGAGCTGTTTTTT.

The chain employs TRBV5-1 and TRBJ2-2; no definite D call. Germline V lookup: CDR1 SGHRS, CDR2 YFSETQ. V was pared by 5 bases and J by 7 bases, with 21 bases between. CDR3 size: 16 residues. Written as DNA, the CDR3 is TGCGCCAGCAGTCCGATCCAGGCTACCGCTGGCGGGGAGCTGTTTTTT. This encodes CASSPIQATAGGELFF.

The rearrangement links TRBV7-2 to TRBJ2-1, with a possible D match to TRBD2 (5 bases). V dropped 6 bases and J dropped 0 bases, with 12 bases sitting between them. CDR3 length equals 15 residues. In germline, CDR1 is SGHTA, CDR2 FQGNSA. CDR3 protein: CASSPRRDSYNEQFF. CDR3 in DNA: TGTGCCAGCAGTCCCCGACGGGACTCCTACAATGAGCAGTTCTTC.

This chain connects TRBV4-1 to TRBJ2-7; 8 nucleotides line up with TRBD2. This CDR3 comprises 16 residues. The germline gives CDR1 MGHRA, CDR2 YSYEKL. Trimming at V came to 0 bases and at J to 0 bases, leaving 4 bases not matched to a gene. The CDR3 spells CASSQDTSGISYEQYF. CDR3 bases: TGCGCCAGCAGCCAAGACACTAGCGGAATCTCCTACGAGCAGTACTTC.

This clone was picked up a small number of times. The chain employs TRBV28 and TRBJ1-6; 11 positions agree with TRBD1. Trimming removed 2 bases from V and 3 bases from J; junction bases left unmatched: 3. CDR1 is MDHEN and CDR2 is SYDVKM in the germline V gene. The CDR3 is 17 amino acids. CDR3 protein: CASSLRGQGVYNSPLHF. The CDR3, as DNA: TGTGCCAGCAGTTTACGGGGACAGGGGGTCTATAATTCACCCCTCCACTTT. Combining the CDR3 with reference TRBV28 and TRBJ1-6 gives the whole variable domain DVKVTQSSRYLVKRTGEKVFLECVQDMDHENMFWYRQDPGLGLRLIYFSYDVKMKEKGDIPEGYSVSREKKERFSLILESASTNQTSMYLCASSLRGQGVYNSPLHFGNGTRLTVT.

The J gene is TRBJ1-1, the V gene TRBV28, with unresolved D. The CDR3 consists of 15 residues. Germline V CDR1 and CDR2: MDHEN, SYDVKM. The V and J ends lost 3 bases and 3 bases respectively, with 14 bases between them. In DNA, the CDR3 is TGTGCCAGCAGTTTTGAGGCCCTCTCGGACACTGAAGCTTTCTTT. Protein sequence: CASSFEALSDTEAFF.

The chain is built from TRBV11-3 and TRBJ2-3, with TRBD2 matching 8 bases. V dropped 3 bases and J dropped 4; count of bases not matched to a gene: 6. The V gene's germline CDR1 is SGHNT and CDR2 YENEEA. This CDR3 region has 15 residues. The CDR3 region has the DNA TGTGCCAGCAGCTTGAGGCGGGGGGCGGCAGATACGCAGTATTTT. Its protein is CASSLRRGAADTQYF.

In nucleotides, the CDR3 is TGTGCCAGTAGAATACAGGGGAGCAATCAGCCCCAGCATTTT. Its protein is CASRIQGSNQPQHF. The chain couples TRBV19 to TRBJ1-5; TRBD1 matches at 7 bases. Losses at the gene ends were 6 bases for V and 1 base for J; bases not matched to a gene: 3. The CDR3 has 14 amino acids. Germline loops: CDR1 LNHDA, CDR2 SQIVND (reference sequence).

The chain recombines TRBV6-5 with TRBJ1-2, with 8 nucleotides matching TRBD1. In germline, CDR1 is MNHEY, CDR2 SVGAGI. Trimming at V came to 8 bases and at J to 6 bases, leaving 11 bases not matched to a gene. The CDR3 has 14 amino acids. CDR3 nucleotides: TGTGCCAGCCGATCGACAGGGGACTTCGATGGCTACACCTTC. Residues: CASRSTGDFDGYTF.

This CDR3 reads CAWSTRDRNQPQHF. The CDR3 region has the DNA TGTGCCTGGAGTACCCGGGACCGCAATCAGCCCCAGCATTTT. The V gene is TRBV30, the J gene TRBJ1-5; D is possibly TRBD1 (5 bases). The CDR3 length is 14 residues. V lost 2 bases to trimming and J lost 2 bases, with 10 bases between them. Germline V gives CDR1 GTSNPN, CDR2 SVGIG (reference sequence).

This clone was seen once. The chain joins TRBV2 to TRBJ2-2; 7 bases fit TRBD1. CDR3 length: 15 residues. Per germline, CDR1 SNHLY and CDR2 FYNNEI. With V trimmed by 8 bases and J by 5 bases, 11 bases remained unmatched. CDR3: CASEKTGVSTGELFF. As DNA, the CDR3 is TGTGCCAGCGAGAAAACAGGGGTTTCAACCGGGGAGCTGTTTTTT.

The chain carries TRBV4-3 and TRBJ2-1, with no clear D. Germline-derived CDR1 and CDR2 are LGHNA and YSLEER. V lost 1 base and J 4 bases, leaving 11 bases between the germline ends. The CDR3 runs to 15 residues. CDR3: CASSQALWGYNEQFF. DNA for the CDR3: TGCGCCAGCAGCCAAGCACTATGGGGATACAATGAGCAGTTCTTC.